The rows below give T cell receptor beta chains drawn from one sample of a study of cytomegalovirus exposure and HLA in healthy donors. The table came from immunoSEQ multiplex PCR; TCRdb's copy has only in-frame clones and leaves some out. The data show roughly 140,000 clones, around a tenth seen once. The sequencing sample was made of PBMCs. The source of these receptors is a male donor in good health and CMV-seronegative. The CDR3 runs from the conserved cysteine through the conserved F or W. D genes are given only for firm matches. Some rows have no size entry. The others give once, few or many, or a class for an expanded clone.

d_call: TRBD1; clone_size: NA; v_call: TRBV4-2; j_call: TRBJ2-2; cdr3_length: 18; cdr3_aa: CASSQLGRGLGDTGELFF; cdr3_nt: TGTGCCAGCAGCCAATTGGGCAGGGGGCTCGGGGACACCGGGGAGCTGTTTTTT
d_call: TRBD2; clone_size: few; v_call: TRBV6-5; j_call: TRBJ2-4; cdr3_length: 14; cdr3_aa: CASSYSRGGNIQYF; cdr3_nt: TGTGCCAGCAGCTACTCCCGGGGGGGTAACATTCAGTACTTC
d_call: TRBD2; clone_size: few; v_call: TRBV5-1; j_call: TRBJ2-3; cdr3_length: 18; cdr3_aa: CASSLGEASGGRTDTQYF; cdr3_nt: TGCGCCAGCAGCTTGGGTGAGGCTAGCGGGGGGCGCACAGATACGCAGTATTTT
d_call: TRBD1; clone_size: few; v_call: TRBV7-8; j_call: TRBJ2-6; cdr3_length: 18; cdr3_aa: CASSLGPTGGRGANVLTF; cdr3_nt: TGTGCCAGCAGCTTAGGCCCGACAGGGGGCCGGGGGGCCAACGTCCTGACTTTC
d_call: NA; clone_size: NA; v_call: TRBV5-1; j_call: TRBJ1-6; cdr3_length: 15; cdr3_aa: CASSSDPDRNSPLHF; cdr3_nt: TGCGCCAGCAGCTCCGACCCCGACAGGAACTCACCCCTCCACTTT
d_call: NA; clone_size: few; v_call: TRBV6-6; j_call: TRBJ1-1; cdr3_length: 11; cdr3_aa: CASSPSTEAFF; cdr3_nt: TGTGCCAGCAGTCCGAGCACTGAAGCTTTCTTT
d_call: TRBD2; clone_size: NA; v_call: TRBV5-5; j_call: TRBJ2-3; cdr3_length: 15; cdr3_aa: CASSPQRETSDTQYF; cdr3_nt: TGTGCCAGCAGCCCTCAGCGGGAGACGTCAGATACGCAGTATTTT
d_call: NA; clone_size: few; v_call: TRBV29-1; j_call: TRBJ2-2; cdr3_length: 14; cdr3_aa: CSVLTDTNTGELFF; cdr3_nt: TGCAGCGTTCTGACAGATACTAACACCGGGGAGCTGTTTTTT
d_call: NA; clone_size: NA; v_call: TRBV7-3; j_call: TRBJ1-1; cdr3_length: 13; cdr3_aa: CASSLIGGDEAFF; cdr3_nt: TGTGCCAGCAGCTTAATTGGTGGAGATGAAGCTTTCTTT
d_call: NA; clone_size: NA; v_call: TRBV23-1; j_call: TRBJ2-7; cdr3_length: 18; cdr3_aa: CASSRPPVVRVLRHEQYF; cdr3_nt: TGCGCCAGCAGTCGACCGCCGGTTGTGCGGGTACTCCGTCACGAGCAGTACTTC
d_call: TRBD2; clone_size: few; v_call: TRBV2; j_call: TRBJ2-1; cdr3_length: 14; cdr3_aa: CASSGLAIYNEQFF; cdr3_nt: TGTGCCAGCAGCGGACTAGCGATATACAATGAGCAGTTCTTC
d_call: NA; clone_size: NA; v_call: TRBV27; j_call: TRBJ1-1; cdr3_length: 14; cdr3_aa: CASSFKSGITEAFF; cdr3_nt: TGTGCCAGCAGTTTTAAGTCGGGGATCACTGAAGCTTTCTTT
d_call: TRBD1; clone_size: NA; v_call: TRBV28; j_call: TRBJ1-5; cdr3_length: 15; cdr3_aa: CASSLDRGHNQPQHF; cdr3_nt: TGTGCCAGCAGTCTCGACAGGGGGCACAATCAGCCCCAGCATTTT
d_call: TRBD1; clone_size: few; v_call: TRBV9; j_call: TRBJ1-1; cdr3_length: 15; cdr3_aa: CASSETGQGDTEAFF; cdr3_nt: TGTGCCAGCAGCGAGACCGGACAGGGAGACACTGAAGCTTTCTTT
d_call: NA; clone_size: NA; v_call: TRBV20-1; j_call: TRBJ2-7; cdr3_length: 11; cdr3_aa: CSARTSYEQYF; cdr3_nt: TGCAGTGCAAGAACTTCCTACGAGCAGTACTTC
d_call: NA; clone_size: NA; v_call: TRBV4-2; j_call: TRBJ2-2; cdr3_length: 14; cdr3_aa: CASSQVGGSGELFF; cdr3_nt: TGTGCCAGCAGCCAAGTTGGGGGGTCCGGGGAGCTGTTTTTT
d_call: NA; clone_size: NA; v_call: TRBV7-9; j_call: TRBJ1-2; cdr3_length: 16; cdr3_aa: CASSLDRGANGYGYTF; cdr3_nt: TGTGCCAGCAGCTTAGATCGCGGGGCGAATGGCTATGGCTACACCTTC
d_call: NA; clone_size: few; v_call: TRBV7-6; j_call: TRBJ2-7; cdr3_length: 13; cdr3_aa: CASSWDLTYEQYF; cdr3_nt: TGTGCCAGCAGTTGGGACTTAACCTACGAGCAGTACTTC
d_call: NA; clone_size: few; v_call: TRBV19; j_call: TRBJ1-3; cdr3_length: 14; cdr3_aa: CASSLTSYGNTIYF; cdr3_nt: TGTGCCAGTAGTCTTACCTCCTACGGAAACACCATATATTTT
d_call: NA; clone_size: NA; v_call: TRBV11-2; j_call: TRBJ2-3; cdr3_length: 14; cdr3_aa: CASSRVVSTDTQYF; cdr3_nt: TGTGCCAGCAGCCGGGTGGTGAGCACAGATACGCAGTATTTT
d_call: TRBD1; clone_size: few; v_call: TRBV19; j_call: TRBJ1-5; cdr3_length: 17; cdr3_aa: CASSGDDRGGSNQPQHF; cdr3_nt: TGTGCCAGTAGTGGCGACGACAGGGGAGGAAGCAATCAGCCCCAGCATTTT
d_call: TRBD1; clone_size: NA; v_call: TRBV9; j_call: TRBJ2-6; cdr3_length: 13; cdr3_aa: CATGDSGANVLTF; cdr3_nt: TGTGCGACAGGGGACTCTGGGGCCAACGTCCTGACTTTC
d_call: TRBD2; clone_size: few; v_call: TRBV7-9; j_call: TRBJ2-3; cdr3_length: 16; cdr3_aa: CASSPTSTSSTDTQYF; cdr3_nt: TGTGCCAGCAGCCCGACTAGCACCTCTAGCACAGATACGCAGTATTTT
d_call: NA; clone_size: few; v_call: TRBV12-2; j_call: TRBJ2-1; cdr3_length: 18; cdr3_aa: CASRSNPRTGKSYNEQFF; cdr3_nt: TGTGCAAGTCGCTCCAATCCCCGGACAGGGAAGTCCTACAATGAGCAGTTCTTC
d_call: TRBD1; clone_size: NA; v_call: TRBV19; j_call: TRBJ2-3; cdr3_length: 14; cdr3_aa: CASRRDRGSDTQYF; cdr3_nt: TGTGCCAGTAGGAGGGACAGGGGCTCAGATACGCAGTATTTT
d_call: NA; clone_size: NA; v_call: TRBV7-9; j_call: TRBJ1-2; cdr3_length: 15; cdr3_aa: CASGEQTETNYGYTF; cdr3_nt: TGTGCCAGCGGAGAGCAGACAGAAACTAACTATGGCTACACCTTC
d_call: TRBD2; clone_size: NA; v_call: TRBV5-1; j_call: TRBJ2-7; cdr3_length: 19; cdr3_aa: CASSLEAVVRLAGKYEQYF; cdr3_nt: TGCGCCAGCAGCTTGGAGGCGGTAGTGCGACTAGCGGGGAAATACGAGCAGTACTTC
d_call: TRBD2; clone_size: NA; v_call: TRBV28; j_call: TRBJ2-2; cdr3_length: 16; cdr3_aa: CASISSGVSNTGELFF; cdr3_nt: TGTGCCAGCATCTCTAGCGGGGTGTCGAACACCGGGGAGCTGTTTTTT